This TCR beta chain was found in a study of blood T cell repertoires in COVID-19. Study-level background: Spain, Italy and the United States supplied samples that represented acute and convalescent COVID-19. The cDNA or gDNA used as material had been derived from T cells, B-cell-depleted T cells, or PBMCs.

The V gene's germline CDR1 is SGHRS and CDR2 YFSETQ. The length of the CDR3 is 17 residues. The V segment lost 4 bases and the J segment 2 bases; nucleotides outside the gene matches: 10. Original methodology: The assay estimated nucleated cells by amplifying reference gene primers. Clones were read by immunoSEQ multiplex PCR, and TCRdb kept only the in-frame ones, dropping some. That table is the source of V, J and clone size, and D and trimming were worked out from the DNA. The sample yields 200,000 or so clones, roughly 80% seen once. Sequencing input: peripheral blood. The source is a woman in her 70s with acute or convalescent COVID-19. The V and J genes are TRBV5-1 and TRBJ2-3; 10 bases map to TRBD2. The CDR3 sequence: CASSPFGTSDYTDTQYF. The CDR3, as DNA: TGCGCCAGCAGCCCATTCGGGACTAGCGACTACACAGATACGCAGTATTTT.